These 28 T cell receptor beta chains came from one sample sequenced in a study of OX40 agonist ivuxolimab in advanced cancers. Data came from immunoSEQ multiplex PCR; TCRdb stores just in-frame clones and leaves some out. The profile shows roughly 23,000 clones, over 75% of them singletons. Sequencing was performed on CD4+ or CD8+ T cells sorted from blood, taken in a trial of the OX40 agonist ivuxolimab. The receptors here all came from an adult with an advanced solid tumor such as melanoma, head and neck, liver or kidney cancer.

This clone was detected only a few times. The genes are TRBV7-9 and TRBJ2-7; 8 positions match TRBD2. The length of the CDR3 is 12 residues. The germline gives CDR1 SEHNR, CDR2 FQNEAQ (reference sequence). With 11 bases clipped from V and 5 bases from J, the junction kept 8 bases outside the gene matches. CDR3 DNA: TGTGCCGGCGGGGCGGGGGGCAACGAGCAGTACTTC. Translated: CAGGAGGNEQYF.

This clone has a single count. The chain employs TRBV27 and TRBJ1-2; perhaps TRBD1 as D (5 bases). The CDR3 has 14 amino acids. Trimming shortened V by 3 bases and J by 0 bases, and 8 bases separated the two germline ends. Germline CDR1 and CDR2: MNHEY and SMNVEV (reference sequence). CDR3 coding DNA: TGTGCCAGCAGTTTTCAGGGAACTAACTATGGCTACACCTTC. Its translation: CASSFQGTNYGYTF.

V usage is TRBV7-7 and J usage is TRBJ2-2; 9 bases map to TRBD2. The germline gives CDR1 SSHAT, CDR2 FNYEAQ (reference sequence). This CDR3 spans 16 amino acids. After removal of 1 base from V and 4 bases from J, the junction contained 4 bases not matched to a gene. The CDR3, as DNA: TGTGCCAGCAGCTTAGGCGGGGGGGCGATCACCGGGGAGCTGTTTTTT. It encodes CASSLGGGAITGELFF.

This chain links TRBV7-9 with TRBJ2-7, with TRBD2 matching over 8 bases. Trimming removed 4 bases from V and 3 bases from J; junction bases left unmatched: 11. The CDR3 has 16 residues. Germline-derived CDR1 and CDR2 are SEHNR and FQNEAQ (reference sequence). CDR3 DNA: TGTGCCAGCAGCTCCTCCCCGGGAGGGGAGGTCTACGAGCAGTACTTC. Its translation is CASSSSPGGEVYEQYF.

This rearrangement joins TRBV6-5 to TRBJ1-1; D gene ambiguous. Germline V lookup: CDR1 MNHEY, CDR2 SVGAGI. Trimming stripped 5 bases from V and 1 base from J, with 5 bases between. The CDR3 is 12 residues long. The CDR3 loop is CASSRPNTEAFF. The CDR3 region has the DNA TGTGCCAGCAGTCGACCGAACACTGAAGCTTTCTTT.

This clone occurred once. CDR3 loop: CASSLWGGREQYF. DNA of the CDR3: TGTGCCAGCAGTTTATGGGGGGGCCGGGAGCAGTACTTC. This chain uses TRBV27 with TRBJ2-7; TRBD2 might be the D (7 bases). The CDR3 covers 13 residues. CDR1 is MNHEY, CDR2 SMNVEV, per germline (reference sequence). V lost 1 base, J lost 7 bases, and 11 bases lay in between.

This clone was seen once. The CDR3 DNA reads TGTGCCAGCAGGGGGGATTTGTATGGACAGGGGAAGATTGAAGCTTTCTTT. Protein sequence: CASRGDLYGQGKIEAFF. The V gene is TRBV2, the J gene TRBJ1-1; 9 bases agree with TRBD1. Germline V lookup: CDR1 SNHLY, CDR2 FYNNEI. The CDR3 contains 17 residues. V lost 6 bases to trimming and J lost 7 bases; unmatched junction nucleotides: 18.

To note about this clone: Other nucleotide sequences from this sample produce the same CDR3. V gene TRBV6-6 combines with J gene TRBJ1-1; weak D call: TRBD1 (5 bases). This CDR3 is 14 amino acids long. Germline CDR1 and CDR2: MNHNY and SVGAGI (reference sequence). V was shortened by 0 bases and J by 4 bases, with 9 bases between the two germline ends. Written as DNA, the CDR3 is TGTGCCAGCAGTTACTCTTCAGGGTCCACTGAAGCTTTCTTT. Residues: CASSYSSGSTEAFF.

This clone was seen a few times. The chain links TRBV2 to TRBJ1-2; a weak D match, TRBD1 (5 bases). The CDR3 totals 17 residues. CDR1 and CDR2 (germline): SNHLY, FYNNEI. The V end was cut by 6 bases, the J end by 4 bases, with 24 bases between. CDR3 nucleotide sequence: TGTGCCAGCAGGAATCCGGTACCTCAGGGAGGAAGCTATGGCTACACCTTC. Translation gives CASRNPVPQGGSYGYTF.

The CDR3 DNA sequence: TGTGGGGGTTGGACTAGCGGGAGAGAGCAGTTCTTC. This translates into CGGWTSGREQFF. This rearrangement joins TRBV19 to TRBJ2-1; 13 positions agree with TRBD2. The CDR3 spans 12 residues. CDR1 is LNHDA, CDR2 SQIVND, per germline (reference sequence).

This chain joins TRBV9 and TRBJ2-1; TRBD1 is a possible D gene (6 bases). Germline CDR1 and CDR2: SGDLS and YYNGEE. The V gene lost 0 bases and the J gene lost 6 bases, with 13 bases spanning the gap. The CDR3 has 15 amino acids. Here the CDR3 reads CASSVDTGISNEQFF. Here the CDR3 DNA reads TGTGCCAGCAGCGTAGATACAGGGATAAGCAATGAGCAGTTCTTC.

The rearrangement uses TRBV18 and TRBJ2-7; D unresolved. Germline CDR1 reads KGHSH; CDR2 reads LQKENI. The V gene lost 3 bases and the J gene lost 6 bases, with 6 bases spanning the gap. This CDR3 comprises 11 residues. CDR3 sequence reads: CASSPATEQYF. The CDR3 DNA reads TGTGCCAGCTCACCGGCAACCGAGCAGTACTTC.

This clone was observed a handful of times. The chain links TRBV7-8 to TRBJ2-1; TRBD1 aligns across 8 bases. The ends lost 0 bases at V and 4 bases at J; junction bases unmatched: 8. Germline lookup yields CDR1 SGHVS and CDR2 FQNEAQ. The CDR3 spans 17 residues. The CDR3 sequence: CASSLAPGQEIYNEQFF. As DNA, the CDR3 is TGTGCCAGCAGCTTAGCTCCGGGACAGGAGATTTACAATGAGCAGTTCTTC.

The chain carries TRBV11-2 and TRBJ2-5, with D possibly TRBD2 on 6 matching bases. From germline, CDR1 is SGHAT and CDR2 FQNNGV. The CDR3 is 14 amino acids. V lost 1 base, J lost 5 bases, and 11 bases lay in between. In nucleotides, the CDR3 is TGTGCCAGCAGCTTAGTGGCTAGCGTTGAGACCCAGTACTTC. Translation: CASSLVASVETQYF.

The rearrangement uses TRBV5-5 and TRBJ1-4, with D perhaps matching TRBD1 (6 bases). This CDR3 has 16 amino acids. V was trimmed by 3 bases and J by 6 bases, leaving 18 bases between them. The germline V gene has CDR1 SGHKS and CDR2 YYEKEE (reference sequence). In DNA, the CDR3 is TGTGCCAGCAGCTCCGCTCACACAGGGTTATATGAAAAACTGTTTTTT. Residues: CASSSAHTGLYEKLFF.

V gene TRBV19 combines with J gene TRBJ2-2; 10 bases agree with TRBD2. The CDR3 spans 16 residues. Germline CDR1 is LNHDA and CDR2 is SQIVND (reference sequence). V dropped 5 bases and J dropped 7; count of bases not matched to a gene: 10. CDR3 nucleotides: TGTGCCAGTAGTGCCCCACTAGCGGGGACGGTCGGGGAGCTGTTTTTT. It is translated as CASSAPLAGTVGELFF.

There are a few counts of this clone. The chain has TRBV19 and TRBJ2-3; 9 bases map to TRBD2. The V and J ends lost 7 bases and 2 bases, in that order; junction bases with no gene match: 7. The CDR3 spans 15 residues. Germline CDR1 is LNHDA and CDR2 is SQIVND (reference sequence). The CDR3 protein is CASTLVAGDTDTQYF. In DNA form, the CDR3 reads TGTGCCAGTACGCTGGTAGCGGGGGACACAGATACGCAGTATTTT.

The CDR3 here is CAGLGGGAGNTIYF. In nucleotides, the CDR3 is TGTGCCGGATTGGGGGGCGGCGCTGGAAACACCATATATTTT. The chain has TRBV7-9 and TRBJ1-3; D possibly corresponds to TRBD1 (6 bases). Germline CDR1 reads SEHNR; CDR2 reads FQNEAQ (reference sequence). This CDR3 is built from 14 residues. Trimming removed 11 bases from V and 2 bases from J, with 16 bases in between.

V and J are TRBV2 and TRBJ2-5, with a tentative D call TRBD2 (5 bases). Per the germline V gene, CDR1 is SNHLY and CDR2 is FYNNEI. The CDR3 is 12 residues long. V was clipped by 6 bases and J by 5 bases, with 10 bases between them. The DNA for the CDR3 is TGTGCCAGCAGGGACTCTCGGGAGACCCAGTACTTC. Its translation: CASRDSRETQYF. Complete variable domain (other parts from reference TRBV2 and TRBJ2-5): EPEVTQTPSHQVTQMGQEVILRCVPISNHLYFYWYRQILGQKVEFLVSFYNNEISEKSEIFDDQFSVERPDGSNFTLKIRSTKLEDSAMYFCASRDSRETQYFGPGTRLLVL.

The V call is TRBV7-9, the J call TRBJ2-7; D perhaps matches TRBD1 (5 bases). Germline V gives CDR1 SEHNR, CDR2 FQNEAQ (reference sequence). Between the trimmed V and J ends, which lost 5 bases and 7 bases, there was a span of 9 bases. The CDR3 sequence is 11 residues long. CDR3 sequence: CASSHGQEQYF. In DNA, the CDR3 is TGTGCCAGCAGCCATGGACAAGAGCAGTACTTC.

The chain combines TRBV7-2 with TRBJ2-2; a possible D gene is TRBD1 (5 bases). The V and J ends lost 3 bases and 3 bases respectively, with 8 bases between them. CDR3 size: 14 residues. Germline lookup yields CDR1 SGHTA and CDR2 FQGNSA. CDR3 DNA sequence: TGTGCCAGCAGCTTGACAGAGTACACCGGGGAGCTGTTTTTT. Its translation: CASSLTEYTGELFF.

The sample holds a few counts of this clone. The chain carries TRBV4-3 and TRBJ2-2; unclear D gene. The V and J ends lost 0 bases and 0 bases respectively, with 11 bases between them. CDR1 LGHNA and CDR2 YSLEER come from the germline V gene. There are 17 residues in the CDR3. The CDR3 region has the DNA TGCGCCAGCAGCCAAGATTCCCTGCAGCCGAACACCGGGGAGCTGTTTTTT. It is translated as CASSQDSLQPNTGELFF.

The V and J genes are TRBV11-2 and TRBJ1-2, with unresolved D. Germline V CDR1 and CDR2: SGHAT, FQNNGV. The CDR3 consists of 16 residues. V lost 0 bases to trimming and J lost 0 bases, with 11 bases between them. The CDR3 nucleotides are TGTGCCAGCAGCTTAGAGAGGACCAGGTCTAACTATGGCTACACCTTC. Protein: CASSLERTRSNYGYTF.

CDR3 sequence reads: CASRLDSAEQYF. In nucleotides, the CDR3 is TGTGCCAGCAGACTAGACAGTGCCGAGCAGTACTTC. The chain links TRBV7-9 to TRBJ2-7; the D gene could be TRBD1 or TRBD2 (5 bases each). This CDR3 is built from 12 residues. V was clipped by 6 bases and J by 6 bases, with 12 bases between them. Germline values: CDR1 SEHNR, CDR2 FQNEAQ (reference sequence).

The rearrangement joins TRBV19 to TRBJ1-1; no definite D call. V gave up 3 bases and J gave up 3 bases, with 8 bases separating them. CDR3 length: 13 residues. In germline, CDR1 is LNHDA, CDR2 SQIVND (reference sequence). CDR3 DNA: TGTGCCAGTAGTATCCCCCCGGACACTGAAGCTTTCTTT. It is translated as CASSIPPDTEAFF.

On this clone itself: The sample has other DNA sequences that encode this CDR3 too. This chain joins TRBV29-1 and TRBJ2-3; D may match TRBD1 or TRBD2 (6 bases each). The CDR3 is made up of 16 amino acids. Trimming shortened V by 1 base and J by 2 bases, and 16 bases separated the two germline ends. The germline V gene encodes CDR1 SQVTM and CDR2 ANQGSEA. This CDR3 is CSVEVGVGGHTDTQYF. The DNA for the CDR3 is TGCAGCGTTGAAGTTGGGGTGGGGGGCCACACAGATACGCAGTATTTT.

The rearrangement links TRBV7-9 to TRBJ1-5; D remains ambiguous. This CDR3 spans 12 amino acids. Germline values: CDR1 SEHNR, CDR2 FQNEAQ (reference sequence). V dropped 2 bases and J dropped 5 bases, with 4 bases sitting between them. CDR3 in amino acids: CASSLWDQPQHF. The CDR3 bases are TGTGCCAGCAGCTTATGGGATCAGCCCCAGCATTTT.

V is TRBV7-2 and J is TRBJ2-1; the D is unclear. This CDR3 comprises 15 residues. Trimming shortened V by 1 base and J by 4 bases, and 11 bases separated the two germline ends. Germline values: CDR1 SGHTA, CDR2 FQGNSA. The CDR3 region is CASSLGFYGYNEQFF. The DNA of the CDR3 is TGTGCCAGCAGCTTAGGTTTTTACGGATACAATGAGCAGTTCTTC. Together with reference TRBV7-2 and TRBJ2-1, the CDR3 gives the full variable domain: GAGVSQSPSNKVTEKGKDVELRCDPISGHTALYWYRQSLGQGLEFLIYFQGNSAPDKSGLPSDRFSAERTGGSVSTLTIQRTQQEDSAVYLCASSLGFYGYNEQFFGPGTRLTVL.